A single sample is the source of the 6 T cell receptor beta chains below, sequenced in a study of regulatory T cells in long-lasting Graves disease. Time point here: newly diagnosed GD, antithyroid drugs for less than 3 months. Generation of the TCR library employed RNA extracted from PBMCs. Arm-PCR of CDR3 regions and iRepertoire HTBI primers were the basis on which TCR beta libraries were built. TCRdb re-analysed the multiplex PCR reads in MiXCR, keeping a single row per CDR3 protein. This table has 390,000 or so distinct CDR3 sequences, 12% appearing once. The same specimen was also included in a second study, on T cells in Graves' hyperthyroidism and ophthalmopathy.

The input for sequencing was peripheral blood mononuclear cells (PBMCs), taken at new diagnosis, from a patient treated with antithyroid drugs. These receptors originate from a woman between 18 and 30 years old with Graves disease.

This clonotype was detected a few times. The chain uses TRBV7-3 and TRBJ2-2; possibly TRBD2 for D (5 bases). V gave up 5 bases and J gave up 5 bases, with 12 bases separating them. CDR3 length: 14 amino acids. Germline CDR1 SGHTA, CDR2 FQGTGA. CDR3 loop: CASSLSPGTGELFF. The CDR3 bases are TGTGCCAGCAGCCTATCCCCGGGGACCGGGGAGCTGTTTTTT.

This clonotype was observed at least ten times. The CDR3 DNA sequence: TGTGCCAGTAGTATAGGGAGTGGCGGGAGAGGTAATGAGCAGTTCTTC. The encoded protein is CASSIGSGGRGNEQFF. The chain uses TRBV19 and TRBJ2-1; 7 bases are shared with TRBD2. Germline lookup yields CDR1 LNHDA and CDR2 SQIVND (reference sequence). CDR3 length: 16 residues. J lost 7 bases, V lost 1 base, and 10 bases had no gene match.

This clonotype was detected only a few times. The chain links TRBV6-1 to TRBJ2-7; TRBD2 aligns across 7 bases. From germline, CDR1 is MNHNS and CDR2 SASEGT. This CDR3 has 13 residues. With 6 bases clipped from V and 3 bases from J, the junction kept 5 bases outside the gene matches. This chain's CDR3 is CASRLADHYEQYF. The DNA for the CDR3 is TGTGCCAGCAGGCTAGCGGACCACTACGAGCAGTACTTC.

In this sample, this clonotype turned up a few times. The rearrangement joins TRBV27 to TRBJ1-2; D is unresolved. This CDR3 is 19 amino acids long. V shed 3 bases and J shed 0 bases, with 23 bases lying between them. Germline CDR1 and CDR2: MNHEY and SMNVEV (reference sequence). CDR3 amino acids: CASSFISVASASPNYGYTF. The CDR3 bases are TGTGCCAGCAGTTTCATATCGGTGGCGTCGGCCAGTCCTAACTATGGCTACACCTTC.

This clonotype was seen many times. The CDR3 here is CAISGTTGGNQPQHF. For the CDR3, the DNA is TGTGCCATCAGTGGGACAACAGGGGGCAATCAGCCCCAGCATTTT. This chain uses TRBV10-3 with TRBJ1-5; 7 bases fit TRBD1. The V gene's germline CDR1 is ENHRY and CDR2 SYGVKD. The CDR3 covers 15 residues. V shed 4 bases, J shed 2 bases, and the junction held 5 bases outside the gene matches.

CDR3 DNA: TGTGCCAGCAGTGGGCTTGGAGGGAGTACAGATACGCAGTATTTT. Translation gives CASSGLGGSTDTQYF. The J gene is TRBJ2-3, the V gene TRBV6-2 or TRBV6-3; perhaps TRBD2 as D (6 bases). This CDR3 has 15 amino acids. Germline V gene data show CDR1 as MNHEY and CDR2 as SVGEGT. Trimming stripped 5 bases from V and 3 bases from J, with 15 bases between.